This T cell receptor (beta chain) appears in the sequencing data of a study of identical twins. Unique molecular identifiers were present on the cDNA, which also gained a universal primer site by template switching. TCRdb independently ran MiXCR on the 5' RACE reads; one entry per CDR3 protein. The data show about 520,000 distinct CDR3 sequences, with 22% seen just once and about 0.91% held by the top ten. The V gene's germline CDR1 is KGHDR and CDR2 SFDVKD. The germline V and J ends were trimmed by 3 bases and 5 bases, with 12 bases remaining between them. The CDR3 totals 14 residues. The sample was also linked to a second study, of T cells expressing NK-cell markers. That investigation notes: Top CD8+ clonotypes included the dominant CD3+CD56+NKG2C+ clonotypes in a handful of donors. Also leading the CD3+CD56-NKG2C+ fraction in a handful of donors were these clonotypes.

The V and J genes are TRBV24-1 and TRBJ2-5; D may be TRBD2 (6 bases). Material: CD4+ T cells sorted from blood. The origin of this receptor is a woman aged 18-29 years in good health. CDR3 nucleotides: TGTGCCACCAGTGATCCGGGACTTGGGGAGACCCAGTACTTC. This translates into CATSDPGLGETQYF.